The entry below describes one T cell receptor beta chain. TCRdb's table, derived via immunoSEQ multiplex PCR, lists solely in-frame clones and lacks some. The data show around 100,000 clones, more than 80% seen once. The data belong to a study of blood T cell repertoires in COVID-19. V gave up 5 bases and J gave up 3 bases, with 10 bases separating them. This CDR3 contains 13 residues. Germline V gene sequence: CDR1 SGHTA, CDR2 FQGNSA. The chain carries TRBV7-2 and TRBJ1-2, with D possibly being TRBD1 (5 bases). Sample: peripheral blood. This TCR derives from a human donor in a cohort sampled during active COVID-19. CDR3 in DNA: TGTGCCAGCAGCGCCTGGGGGGACTATGGCTACACCTTC. Translated, it gives CASSAWGDYGYTF.